The 8 T cell receptor beta chains below come from one sample, sequenced in a study of cytomegalovirus exposure and HLA in healthy donors (dated by TCRdb to between 2016 and 2019). Library method: the immunoSEQ multiplex PCR assay. For the multiplex PCR, a mixture combining 60 forward primers for TCR Vbeta segments and 13 reverse primers for TCR Jbeta segments was used. In TCRdb, the immuneACCESS table is reduced to in-frame sequences with V and J assigned. These tables do not hold every clone; where another copy was compared, an unresolved V gene accounts for under half, and the others remain unexplained. Within this sample are tens of thousands of clones, with roughly four fifths of them counted one time only. About 3.4% of the sample is held by the ten biggest clonotypes. The source material was PBMCs. These receptors all stem from a man aged 30 to 45 in good health and CMV-seropositive.

The V and J genes are TRBV5-1 and TRBJ2-7; 10 positions match TRBD2. The CDR3 is 16 residues long. The junction had 5 bases not matched to a gene; V was cut back by 0 bases and J by 2 bases. Germline values: CDR1 SGHRS, CDR2 YFSETQ. CDR3 protein: CASSLAGTSATYEQYF. The CDR3 coding sequence is TGCGCCAGCAGCTTGGCCGGGACTAGCGCGACCTACGAGCAGTACTTC.

The rearrangement uses TRBV7-9 and TRBJ2-7, with 9 bases aligning to TRBD1. The CDR3 totals 16 residues. The germline V gene encodes CDR1 SEHNR and CDR2 FQNEAQ (reference sequence). Trimming took 5 bases from V and 3 from J; bases not matched to a gene: 11. In nucleotides, the CDR3 is TGTGCCAGCAGCCCTGGGACAGGGTTGGGAGGCTACGAGCAGTACTTC. The encoded protein is CASSPGTGLGGYEQYF.

This rearrangement joins TRBV21-1 to TRBJ2-6; the table assigns TRBD2, which was not confirmed against the DNA. TRBV21-1 is a pseudogene segment. This CDR3 has 19 residues. The CDR3 DNA sequence: TGTGCCAGCAGCAAAGGGGAGGGCAGGGGCGTTCCTGGGGCCAACGTCCTGACTTTC. Its translation: CASSKGEGRGVPGANVLTF.

CDR3 DNA sequence: TGTGCCATCAGTGGGGGACTAGCGCACACAGATACGCAGTATTTT. It encodes CAISGGLAHTDTQYF. The rearrangement uses TRBV10-3 and TRBJ2-3; TRBD2 aligns across 10 bases. CDR1 and CDR2 from the germline V gene are ENHRY and SYGVKD. The length of the CDR3 is 15 residues. J lost 2 bases, V lost 4 bases, and 3 bases had no gene match.

This chain links TRBV27 with TRBJ2-7, with TRBD2 matching over 8 bases. The length of the CDR3 is 14 residues. V was pared by 7 bases and J by 9 bases, with 14 bases of the junction left unmatched. CDR1 is MNHEY, CDR2 SMNVEV, per germline (reference sequence). The CDR3 region is CASKTGTRLDSQYF. In DNA, the CDR3 is TGTGCCAGCAAGACCGGGACTAGACTTGATTCGCAGTACTTC.

This clone was recorded only once. The chain links TRBV6-5 to TRBJ2-7; 9 bases are shared with TRBD1. CDR1 MNHEY and CDR2 SVGAGI come from the germline V gene. The V gene end was trimmed by 4 bases and the J gene end by 6 bases; junction bases not matched to a gene: 7. The CDR3 runs 14 residues. The CDR3 here is CASSFGTGFGEQYF. In DNA form, the CDR3 reads TGTGCCAGCAGTTTCGGGACAGGGTTCGGCGAGCAGTACTTC.

The chain employs TRBV14 and TRBJ2-7, with D possibly TRBD2 on 6 matching bases. Germline loops: CDR1 SGHDN, CDR2 FVKESK. V gave up 0 bases and J gave up 2 bases, with 14 bases separating them. There are 16 residues in the CDR3. DNA of the CDR3: TGTGCCAGCAGCCAAGACCCGGGACTCCTTCCCTACGAGCAGTACTTC. Protein product: CASSQDPGLLPYEQYF.

DNA for the CDR3: TGCAGTGCAAAAAATGGTTACGAGCAGTACTTC. Amino acids: CSAKNGYEQYF. The chain recombines TRBV20-1 with TRBJ2-5; no reliable D call. The DNA end lines up better with TRBJ2-7; the J call may be wrong. CDR1 is DFQATT and CDR2 is SNEGSKA in the germline V gene (reference sequence). This CDR3 has 11 residues.